The 13 T cell receptor beta chains below come from one sample, sequenced in a study of patients and donors after allogeneic stem cell transplantation. In TCRdb, the RT-PCR reads were re-called with MiXCR into one record per CDR3 protein. The sample includes 200,000 to 250,000 distinct CDR3 sequences, around two fifths of them seen just once. The sample comprised blood, either unsorted or a sorted T cell fraction (not recorded which). The receptors here all came from a human donor who was either an allogeneic HSCT recipient or a stem cell or donor lymphocyte infusion donor (not recorded which). It is not recorded whose cells these are; they may come from a transplant donor.

This clonotype was recorded a few times. CDR3 protein: CVEGVGGAYTEAFF. As DNA, the CDR3 is TGCGTTGAAGGGGTAGGAGGGGCTTACACTGAAGCTTTCTTT. The rearrangement links TRBV29-1 to TRBJ1-1; D might be TRBD1 (5 bases). Looked up from germline, CDR1 is SQVTM and CDR2 is ANQGSEA. The CDR3 has 14 residues. Filled out from reference TRBV29-1 and TRBJ1-1, the complete variable domain reads SAVISQKPSRDICQRGTSLTIQCQVDSQVTMMFWYRQQPGQSLTLIATANQGSEATYESGFVIDKFPISRPNLTFSTLTVSNMSPEDSSIYLCVEGVGGAYTEAFFGQGTRLTVV.

J is TRBJ1-4 and V is TRBV6-5; D remains ambiguous. Trimming cost V 7 bases and J 6 bases, with 9 bases left between them. Germline V CDR1 and CDR2: MNHEY, SVGAGI. This CDR3 is built from 12 residues. CDR3 protein: CASTLGDEKLFF. CDR3 coding DNA: TGTGCCAGCACCCTGGGAGATGAAAAACTGTTTTTT.

Here the CDR3 DNA reads TGTGCCAGCAGCCTCGATGTCAATGAAGCTTTCTTT. Encoded protein: CASSLDVNEAFF. The gene calls are TRBV3-1 and TRBJ1-1; unclear D gene. V lost 4 bases and J 7 bases, leaving 10 bases between the germline ends. Per germline, CDR1 LGHDT and CDR2 YNNKEL (reference sequence). CDR3 size: 12 residues.

This clonotype has just a few counts. The V call is TRBV15, the J call TRBJ1-5, with 8 bases identical to TRBD1. The length of the CDR3 is 16 residues. Trimming at V came to 0 bases and at J to 5 bases, leaving 6 bases not matched to a gene. The V gene's germline CDR1 is LNHNV and CDR2 YYDKDF (reference sequence). CDR3 DNA sequence: TGTGCCACCAGCAGAGATCGCCCAGGGGGCTATCAGCCCCAGCATTTT. It translates to CATSRDRPGGYQPQHF.

The chain couples TRBV9 to TRBJ1-1; D perhaps matches TRBD1 (5 bases). Per the germline V gene, CDR1 is SGDLS and CDR2 is YYNGEE. The germline V and J ends were trimmed by 3 bases and 8 bases, with 14 bases remaining between them. CDR3 length: 13 residues. CDR3 sequence reads: CASSGTSPDEAFF. Here the CDR3 DNA reads TGTGCCAGCAGCGGGACAAGTCCGGACGAAGCTTTCTTT.

The sample holds one count of this clonotype. The chain links TRBV7-6 to TRBJ2-7, with no clear D. V was pared by 4 bases and J by 1 base, with 8 bases between. The CDR3 has 13 amino acids. Germline V lookup: CDR1 SGHVS, CDR2 FNYEAQ. CDR3 sequence (DNA): TGTGCCAGCAGCTCCGGCGTTTCCTACGAGCAGTACTTC. This codes for CASSSGVSYEQYF. The entire variable domain, with the rest obtained from reference TRBV7-6 and TRBJ2-7, is as follows: GAGVSQSPRYKVTKRGQDVALRCDPISGHVSLYWYRQALGQGPEFLTYFNYEAQQDKSGLPNDRFSAERPEGSISTLTIQRTEQRDSAMYRCASSSGVSYEQYFGPGTRLTVT.

This clonotype was observed a few times. The chain links TRBV10-3 to TRBJ1-2, with D hard to call. This CDR3 region has 11 residues. V dropped 7 bases and J dropped 4 bases, with 7 bases sitting between them. Germline CDR1 and CDR2: ENHRY and SYGVKD. CDR3 sequence reads: CAIKRIYGYTF. As DNA, the CDR3 is TGTGCCATCAAACGGATCTATGGCTACACCTTC.

The chain links TRBV4-3 to TRBJ1-6, with unresolved D. V gave up 0 bases and J gave up 9 bases, with 15 bases separating them. In germline, CDR1 is LGHNA, CDR2 YSLEER. The CDR3 is made up of 16 amino acids. CDR3 DNA sequence: TGCGCCAGCAGCCAAGATTCCAGGTCAACGGGTTCACCCCTCCACTTT. Protein sequence: CASSQDSRSTGSPLHF.

The chain combines TRBV7-7 with TRBJ2-1; 9 bases map to TRBD2. This CDR3 has 14 residues. CDR1 SSHAT and CDR2 FNYEAQ come from the germline V gene (reference sequence). The junction had 5 bases not matched to a gene; V was cut back by 2 bases and J by 9 bases. CDR3 protein: CASSLTAGGPEQFF. DNA for the CDR3: TGTGCCAGCAGCTTAACAGCGGGGGGCCCTGAGCAGTTCTTC. The variable domain in full, with the rest retrieved from reference TRBV7-7 and TRBJ2-1, is GAGVSQSPRYKVTKRGQDVTLRCDPISSHATLYWYQQALGQGPEFLTYFNYEAQPDKSGLPSDRFSAERPEGSISTLTIQRTEQRDSAMYRCASSLTAGGPEQFFGPGTRLTVL.

The chain combines TRBV4-2 with TRBJ1-2; D is possibly TRBD1 (6 bases). The V and J ends lost 1 base and 4 bases respectively, with 16 bases between them. Per germline, CDR1 LGHNA and CDR2 YNFKEQ. The CDR3 extends over 16 amino acids. The CDR3 spells CASSQADAGAGYGYTF. The CDR3 nucleotides are TGTGCCAGCAGCCAAGCGGACGCGGGGGCAGGCTATGGCTACACCTTC.

The J gene is TRBJ2-7, the V gene TRBV10-3; the D gene is possibly TRBD1 (6 bases). The CDR3 contains 13 residues. V lost 6 bases and J 4 bases, leaving 13 bases between the germline ends. Germline V gene lookup returns CDR1 ENHRY and CDR2 SYGVKD. The CDR3 loop reads CAISQQGYYEQYF. DNA of the CDR3: TGTGCCATCAGCCAACAGGGTTATTACGAGCAGTACTTC.

The chain employs TRBV7-9 and TRBJ2-7; perhaps TRBD2 as D (5 bases). V shed 4 bases and J shed 3 bases, with 10 bases lying between them. This CDR3 has 13 amino acids. Germline CDR1 and CDR2: SEHNR and FQNEAQ (reference sequence). CDR3 loop: CASSSAEGYEQYF. The DNA of the CDR3 is TGTGCCAGCAGCTCAGCAGAGGGCTACGAGCAGTACTTC.

The chain couples TRBV19 to TRBJ2-5, with 9 bases that match TRBD2. The CDR3 sequence is 15 residues long. Germline CDR1 LNHDA, CDR2 SQIVND (reference sequence). J was trimmed by 1 base and V by 1 base; bases with no gene match: 1. The CDR3 bases are TGTGCCAGTAGTATAGCAGCGGGGGGCCAAGAGACCCAGTACTTC. It translates to CASSIAAGGQETQYF.